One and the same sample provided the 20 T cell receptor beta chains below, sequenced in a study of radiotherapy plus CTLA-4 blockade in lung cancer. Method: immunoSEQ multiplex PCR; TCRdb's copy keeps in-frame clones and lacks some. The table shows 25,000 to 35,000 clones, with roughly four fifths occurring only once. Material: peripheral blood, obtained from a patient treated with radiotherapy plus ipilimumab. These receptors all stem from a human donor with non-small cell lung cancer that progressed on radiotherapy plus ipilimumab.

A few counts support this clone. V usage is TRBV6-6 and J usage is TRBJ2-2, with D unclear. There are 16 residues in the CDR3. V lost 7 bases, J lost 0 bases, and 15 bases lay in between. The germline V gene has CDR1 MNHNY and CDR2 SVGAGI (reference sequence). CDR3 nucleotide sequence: TGTGCCAGCACCCAGGCCCACTCCGCGAACACCGGGGAGCTGTTTTTT. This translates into CASTQAHSANTGELFF.

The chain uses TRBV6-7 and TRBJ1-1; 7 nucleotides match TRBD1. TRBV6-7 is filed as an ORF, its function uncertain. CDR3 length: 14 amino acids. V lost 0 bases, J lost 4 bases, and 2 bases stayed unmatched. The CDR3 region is CASSYSPGGTEAFF. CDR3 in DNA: TGTGCCAGCAGTTACTCGCCAGGGGGCACTGAAGCTTTCTTT.

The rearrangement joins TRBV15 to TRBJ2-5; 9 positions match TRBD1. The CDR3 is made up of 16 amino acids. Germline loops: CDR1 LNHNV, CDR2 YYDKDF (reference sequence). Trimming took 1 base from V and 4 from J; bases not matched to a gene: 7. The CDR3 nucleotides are TGTGCCACCAGCAGAGTCTTCGGACAGGGGTTAGAGACCCAGTACTTC. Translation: CATSRVFGQGLETQYF.

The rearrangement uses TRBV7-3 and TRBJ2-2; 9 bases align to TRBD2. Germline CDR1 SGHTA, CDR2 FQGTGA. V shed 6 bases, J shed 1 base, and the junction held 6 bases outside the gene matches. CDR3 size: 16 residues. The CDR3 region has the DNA TGTGCCAGCAGACGCTCTAGCGGGGAGAACACCGGGGAGCTGTTTTTT. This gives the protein CASRRSSGENTGELFF.

The CDR3 DNA reads as TGTGCCAGTAGTATGCGCTTCACCCCCCTCTCTGGAAACACCATATATTTT. It codes for CASSMRFTPLSGNTIYF. The rearrangement uses TRBV19 and TRBJ1-3; the D is unclear. CDR3 length: 17 residues. The germline V gene has CDR1 LNHDA and CDR2 SQIVND (reference sequence). Trimming removed 3 bases at V and 0 bases at J, with 15 bases between.

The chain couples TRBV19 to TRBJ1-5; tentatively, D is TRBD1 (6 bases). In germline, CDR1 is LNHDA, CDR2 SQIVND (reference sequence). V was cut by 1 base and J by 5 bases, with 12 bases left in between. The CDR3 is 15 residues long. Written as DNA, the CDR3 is TGTGCCAGTAGTATAGGGGCAGGGGCGGATCAGCCCCAGCATTTT. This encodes CASSIGAGADQPQHF.

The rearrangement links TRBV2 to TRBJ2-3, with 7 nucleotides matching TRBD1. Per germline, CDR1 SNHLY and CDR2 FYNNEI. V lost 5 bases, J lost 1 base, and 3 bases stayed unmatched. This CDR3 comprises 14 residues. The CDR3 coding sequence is TGTGCCAGCAGTTTTGACAGGGGCACAGATACGCAGTATTTT. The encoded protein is CASSFDRGTDTQYF. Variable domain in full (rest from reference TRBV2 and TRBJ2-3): EPEVTQTPSHQVTQMGQEVILRCVPISNHLYFYWYRQILGQKVEFLVSFYNNEISEKSEIFDDQFSVERPDGSNFTLKIRSTKLEDSAMYFCASSFDRGTDTQYFGPGTRLTVL.

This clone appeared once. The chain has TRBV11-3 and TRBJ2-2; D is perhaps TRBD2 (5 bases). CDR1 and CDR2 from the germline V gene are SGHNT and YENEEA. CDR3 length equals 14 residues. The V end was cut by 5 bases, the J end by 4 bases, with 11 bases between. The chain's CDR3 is CASSPRAGTGELFF. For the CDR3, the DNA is TGTGCCAGCAGCCCACGTGCGGGCACCGGGGAGCTGTTTTTT.

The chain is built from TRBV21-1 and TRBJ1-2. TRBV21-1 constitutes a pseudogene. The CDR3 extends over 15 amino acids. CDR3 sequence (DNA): TGTGCCAGCAGCAAAGCGCGGGGGAATGACTATGGCTACACCTTC. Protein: CASSKARGNDYGYTF.

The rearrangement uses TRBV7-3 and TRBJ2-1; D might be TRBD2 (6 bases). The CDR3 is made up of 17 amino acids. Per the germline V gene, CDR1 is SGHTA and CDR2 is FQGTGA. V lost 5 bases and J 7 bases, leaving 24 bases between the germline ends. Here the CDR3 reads CASSLTPTSFGTNEQFF. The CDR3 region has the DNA TGTGCCAGCAGCCTGACCCCGACTAGTTTCGGTACGAATGAGCAGTTCTTC.

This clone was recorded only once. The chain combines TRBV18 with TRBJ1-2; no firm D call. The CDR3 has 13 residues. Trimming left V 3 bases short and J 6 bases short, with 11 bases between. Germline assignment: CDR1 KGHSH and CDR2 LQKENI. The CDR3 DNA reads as TGTGCCAGCTCACCGTCGGGGATTAATGGCTACACCTTC. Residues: CASSPSGINGYTF.

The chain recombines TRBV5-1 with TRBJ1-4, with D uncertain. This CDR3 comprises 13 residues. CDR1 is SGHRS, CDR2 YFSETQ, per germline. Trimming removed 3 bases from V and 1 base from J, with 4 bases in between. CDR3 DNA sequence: TGCGCCAGCAGCTCCCTAACTAATGAAAAACTGTTTTTT. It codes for CASSSLTNEKLFF.

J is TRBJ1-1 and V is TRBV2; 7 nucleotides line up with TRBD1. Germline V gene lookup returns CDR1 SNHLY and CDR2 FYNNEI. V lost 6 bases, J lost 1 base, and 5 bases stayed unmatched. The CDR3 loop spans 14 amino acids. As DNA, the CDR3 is TGTGCCAGCAGAGAGGGACAGACGAACACTGAAGCTTTCTTT. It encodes CASREGQTNTEAFF.

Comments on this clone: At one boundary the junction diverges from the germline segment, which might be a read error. The CDR3 nucleotides are TGTGCTAGCAGCACAGCCGACAGGGCTTGGGGCAATGAGCAGTTCTTC. It specifies CASSTADRAWGNEQFF. The V gene is TRBV7-7, the J gene TRBJ2-1, with 7 nucleotides matching TRBD1. The CDR3 covers 16 residues. Germline V gene lookup returns CDR1 SSHAT and CDR2 FNYEAQ (reference sequence).

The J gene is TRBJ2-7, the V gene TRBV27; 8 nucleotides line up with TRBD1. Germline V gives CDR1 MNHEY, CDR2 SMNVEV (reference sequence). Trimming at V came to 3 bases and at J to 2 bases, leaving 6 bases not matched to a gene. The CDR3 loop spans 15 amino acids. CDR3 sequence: CASSFGQGRTYEQYF. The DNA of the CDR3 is TGTGCCAGCAGTTTCGGACAGGGCCGCACCTACGAGCAGTACTTC.

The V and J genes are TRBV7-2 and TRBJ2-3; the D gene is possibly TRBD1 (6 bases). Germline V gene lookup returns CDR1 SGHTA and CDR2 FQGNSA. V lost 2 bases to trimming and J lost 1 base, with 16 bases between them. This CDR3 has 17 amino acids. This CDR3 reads CASSLSQGLGGTDTQYF. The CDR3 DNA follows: TGTGCCAGCAGCTTATCGCAGGGGTTGGGGGGCACAGATACGCAGTATTTT. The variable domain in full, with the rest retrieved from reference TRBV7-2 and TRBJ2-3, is GAGVSQSPSNKVTEKGKDVELRCDPISGHTALYWYRQSLGQGLEFLIYFQGNSAPDKSGLPSDRFSAERTGGSVSTLTIQRTQQEDSAVYLCASSLSQGLGGTDTQYFGPGTRLTVL.

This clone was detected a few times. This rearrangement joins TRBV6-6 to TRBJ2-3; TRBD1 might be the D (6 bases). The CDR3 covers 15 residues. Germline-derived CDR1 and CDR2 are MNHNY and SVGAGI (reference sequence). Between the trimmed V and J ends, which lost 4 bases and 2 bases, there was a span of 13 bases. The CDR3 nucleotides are TGTGCCAGCAGTTCCGCAGGGGCCCCCACAGATACGCAGTATTTT. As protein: CASSSAGAPTDTQYF.

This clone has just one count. CDR3 region: CASSQAQGRNSPLHF. The DNA for the CDR3 is TGTGCCAGCAGCCAAGCACAGGGGAGAAATTCACCCCTCCACTTT. The chain has TRBV4-2 and TRBJ1-6; TRBD1 matches at 7 bases. The CDR3 sequence is 15 residues long. Germline-derived CDR1 and CDR2 are LGHNA and YNFKEQ. Trimming took 1 base from V and 7 from J; bases not matched to a gene: 4.

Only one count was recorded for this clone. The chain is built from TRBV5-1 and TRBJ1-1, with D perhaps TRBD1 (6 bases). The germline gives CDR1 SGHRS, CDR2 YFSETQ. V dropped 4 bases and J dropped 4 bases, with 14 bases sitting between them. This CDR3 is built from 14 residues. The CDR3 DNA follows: TGCGCCAGCAGCAGCAGGGACATGATCACTGAAGCTTTCTTT. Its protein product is CASSSRDMITEAFF.

DNA of the CDR3: TGTGCCAGCAGACCCGATGGGCACATTCAGTACTTC. Translating it yields CASRPDGHIQYF. This chain connects TRBV6-1 to TRBJ2-4, with D unresolved. V was cut by 6 bases and J by 8 bases, with 11 bases left in between. CDR3 length: 12 residues. CDR1 MNHNS and CDR2 SASEGT come from the germline V gene.